This entry lists 3 T cell receptor beta chains sequenced from one sample in a study of T-cell memory formation after mild COVID-19. TCRdb itself ran the 5' RACE reads through MiXCR, one entry per CDR3 protein. Here the sample spans 250,000 to 300,000 distinct CDR3 sequences, 16% being singletons. The sequencing sample was made of PBMCs or a T cell subset sorted from them (not recorded which). The receptors stem from a man between 18 and 35 years old who had mild COVID-19 (a few samples of this study predate the infection). Cell type and time point are not known.

There are a few counts of this clonotype. This chain connects TRBV20-1 to TRBJ2-1, with 9 bases lining up with TRBD2. Unmatched junction bases numbered 7, after V lost 4 bases and J lost 0 bases. Germline V gene lookup returns CDR1 DFQATT and CDR2 SNEGSKA (reference sequence). There are 16 residues in the CDR3. The CDR3 loop is CSAIRGLASSYNEQFF. Here the CDR3 DNA reads TGCAGTGCTATCAGGGGACTAGCCTCCTCCTACAATGAGCAGTTCTTC.

This clonotype was found many times. The rearrangement uses TRBV5-1 and TRBJ2-7; D is ambiguous. The V end was cut by 6 bases, the J end by 0 bases, with 13 bases between. Germline CDR1 SGHRS, CDR2 YFSETQ. This CDR3 comprises 14 residues. CDR3 nucleotide sequence: TGCGCCAGCAATCGAGGTCGTTCCTCCTACGAGCAGTACGTC. Translation gives CASNRGRSSYEQYV.

A few counts support this clonotype. The chain couples TRBV20-1 to TRBJ1-5; D ambiguous. Germline CDR1 reads DFQATT; CDR2 reads SNEGSKA (reference sequence). CDR3 length equals 13 residues. Trimming took off 6 bases at V and 0 bases at J, with 9 bases between the two ends. CDR3 in amino acids: CSAATASNQPQHF. CDR3 DNA sequence: TGCAGTGCAGCCACAGCTAGCAATCAGCCCCAGCATTTT.